This TCR beta chain originates from a study of T cell responses to AZD1222 COVID-19 vaccine (dated by TCRdb to the early 2020s). Broadly, across the study: Because spike-specific TCR depth and breadth did not differ between the two schedules, AZD1222 recipients who got a second dose at roughly 4 weeks were pooled with those who got a second dose at roughly 12 weeks. A total of just over 230 trial participants underwent TCR sequencing, of whom approximately 200 had received two doses of AZD1222 and some 25 had received two doses of the MenACWY control vaccine. Enrollment into the trials was organized by age into subgroups of 18-55, 56-69 and 70-plus years, and those subgroups contained approximately 160, 26 and 62 TCR-sequenced participants, respectively.

The sample's time point label, decoded: baseline before first vaccination. Vaccinee samples came from UK trials COV001 and COV002, including a single-blind randomized controlled phase 2/3 trial of AZD1222 (ChAdOx1 nCoV-19) in healthy adults. For TCRbeta chain sequencing, PBMC samples from trial participants were taken at day 0 and at day 28 after the second dose. A word on this clone: Its specific antigen is unknown. It has no much larger one-base neighbor in the sample; base qualities were not kept.

The CDR3 regions of human TCRbeta chains were analyzed by immunosequencing. From the authors' description of their analysis: TCRs in the repertoires were matched against a reference library of SARS-CoV-2-specific TCRs that had been generated with the MIRA antigen-specificity platform. Breadth was defined as the fraction of unique TCRs that were SARS-CoV-2-associated, and depth was defined as the fraction of total T cells that were SARS-CoV-2-associated. Using the MIRA data, each spike-specific TCR was assigned both to the spike region to which the TCR was reactive and to a CD4 or CD8 class. Log10-transformed breadth and depth values were compared by one-way ANOVA with Sidak's multiple comparisons tests. In its TCRdb copy, this immuneACCESS table keeps in-frame sequences only and misses some clones. Where compared with another copy, unresolved V genes explain less than half of these, and the others have no known cause. V and J calls and clone size are those listed in that table; D and trimming were worked out from the DNA. In all, the sample holds 150,000 to 200,000 clones, and approximately 91% of those were seen once. The leading ten clones occupy approximately 1.6% of the sample.

V was cut back by 0 bases and J by 4 bases, leaving a gap of 7 bases between them. The germline V gene supplies CDR1 SGHRS and CDR2 YFSETQ. Counted from cysteine to phenylalanine, this CDR3 has 13 amino acids. Only CDR3 DNA remains: 39 bases, in frame from the first base. General study outcomes and caveats: The vaccine-associated CD4 TCRs covered the entire spike protein, and the dominant responses fell in regions 160-218 and 743-854. The 56-69-year group was small, and its depth increase did not reach significance, likely because of low power. Epitopes outside the regions mutated in the B.1.351 and B.1.1.7 variants were reportedly recognized by nearly half of the unique spike-specific TCRs. Only a handful of AZD1222 recipients were SARS-CoV-2 seropositive at baseline, limiting conclusions about previously exposed vaccinees. Spike-specific TCR breadth and depth rose significantly after two AZD1222 doses compared with day 0 and with MenACWY recipients. Most participants were white British and females outnumbered males, and the authors suggested that clonal diversity may have been underestimated. Because no samples from the day 14 peak response were available, repertoires could be characterized only after the peak T cell response.

This chain joins TRBV5-1 to TRBJ1-1; the D gene assignment is ambiguous. The starting material was peripheral blood, obtained on day 0 of AZD1222 vaccination. The source of this sequence is an adult in good health. The CDR3 amino acid sequence is: CASSLGAGTEAFF. The nucleotides read TGCGCCAGCAGCTTGGGTGCGGGCACTGAAGCTTTCTTT.